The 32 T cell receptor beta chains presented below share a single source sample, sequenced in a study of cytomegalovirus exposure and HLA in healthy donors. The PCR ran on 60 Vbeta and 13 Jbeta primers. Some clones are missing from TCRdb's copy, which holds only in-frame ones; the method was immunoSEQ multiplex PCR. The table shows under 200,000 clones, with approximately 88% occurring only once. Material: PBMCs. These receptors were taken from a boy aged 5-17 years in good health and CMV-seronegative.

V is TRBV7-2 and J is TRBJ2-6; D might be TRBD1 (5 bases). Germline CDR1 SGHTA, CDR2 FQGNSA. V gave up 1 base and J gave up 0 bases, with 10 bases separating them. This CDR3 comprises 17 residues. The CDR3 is CASSLEGVFSGANVLTF. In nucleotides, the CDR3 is TGTGCCAGCAGCTTAGAAGGGGTTTTCTCTGGGGCCAACGTCCTGACTTTC. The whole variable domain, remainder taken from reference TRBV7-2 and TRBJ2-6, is GAGVSQSPSNKVTEKGKDVELRCDPISGHTALYWYRQSLGQGLEFLIYFQGNSAPDKSGLPSDRFSAERTGGSVSTLTIQRTQQEDSAVYLCASSLEGVFSGANVLTFGAGSRLTVL.

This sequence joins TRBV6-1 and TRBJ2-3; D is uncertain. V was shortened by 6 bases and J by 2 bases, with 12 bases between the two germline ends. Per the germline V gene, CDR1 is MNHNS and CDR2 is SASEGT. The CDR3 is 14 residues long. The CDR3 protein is CASRAFRNTDTQYF. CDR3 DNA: TGTGCCAGCAGGGCGTTCAGGAACACAGATACGCAGTATTTT.

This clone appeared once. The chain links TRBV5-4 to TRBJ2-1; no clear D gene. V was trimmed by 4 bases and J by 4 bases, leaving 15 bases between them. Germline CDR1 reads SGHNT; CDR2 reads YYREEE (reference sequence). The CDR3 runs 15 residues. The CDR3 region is CASSRVGSRYNEQFF. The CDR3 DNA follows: TGTGCCAGCAGCCGCGTGGGCAGCAGATACAATGAGCAGTTCTTC.

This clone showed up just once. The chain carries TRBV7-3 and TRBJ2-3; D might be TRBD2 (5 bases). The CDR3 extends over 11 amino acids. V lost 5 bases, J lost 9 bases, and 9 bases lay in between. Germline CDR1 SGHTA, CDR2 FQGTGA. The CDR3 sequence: CASSQAETQYF. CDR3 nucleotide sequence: TGTGCCAGCAGCCAAGCGGAGACGCAGTATTTT.

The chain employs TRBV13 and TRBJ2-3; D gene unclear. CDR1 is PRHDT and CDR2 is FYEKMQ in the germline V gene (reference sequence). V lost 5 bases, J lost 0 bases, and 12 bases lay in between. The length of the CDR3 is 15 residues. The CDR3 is CASSPIVRSTDTQYF. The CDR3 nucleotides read TGTGCCAGCAGCCCCATCGTGCGTAGCACAGATACGCAGTATTTT.

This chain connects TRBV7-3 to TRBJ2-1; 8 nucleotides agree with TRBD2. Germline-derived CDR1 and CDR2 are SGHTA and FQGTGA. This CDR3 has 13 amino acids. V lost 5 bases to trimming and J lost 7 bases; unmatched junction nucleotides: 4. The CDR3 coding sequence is TGTGCCAGCAGCCTCGGGGGGGGGAATGAGCAGTTCTTC. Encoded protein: CASSLGGGNEQFF.

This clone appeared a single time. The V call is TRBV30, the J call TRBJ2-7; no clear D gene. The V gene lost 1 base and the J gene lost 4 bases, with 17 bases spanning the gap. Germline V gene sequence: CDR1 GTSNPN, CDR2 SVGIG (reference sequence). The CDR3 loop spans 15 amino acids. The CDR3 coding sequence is TGTGCCTGGAGTGGTCCATTCCTGAAAGCATACGAGCAGTACTTC. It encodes CAWSGPFLKAYEQYF.

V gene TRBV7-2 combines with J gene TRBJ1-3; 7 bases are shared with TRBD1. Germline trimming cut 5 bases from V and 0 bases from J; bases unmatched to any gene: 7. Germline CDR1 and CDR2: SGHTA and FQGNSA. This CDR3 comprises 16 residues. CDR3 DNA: TGTGCCAGCAGCCAAAGGACAGGCCCCTCTGGAAACACCATATATTTT. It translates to CASSQRTGPSGNTIYF.

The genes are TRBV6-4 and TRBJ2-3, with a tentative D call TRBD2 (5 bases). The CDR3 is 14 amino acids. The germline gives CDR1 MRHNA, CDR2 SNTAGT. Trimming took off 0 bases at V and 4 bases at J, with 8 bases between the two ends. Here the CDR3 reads CASSDSAGADTQYF. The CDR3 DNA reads TGTGCCAGCAGTGACTCGGCGGGTGCAGATACGCAGTATTTT.

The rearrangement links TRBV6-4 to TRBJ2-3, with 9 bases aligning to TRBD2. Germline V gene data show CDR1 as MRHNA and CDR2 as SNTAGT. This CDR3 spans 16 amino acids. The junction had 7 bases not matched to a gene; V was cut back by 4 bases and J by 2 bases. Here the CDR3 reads CASSAQREVHTDTQYF. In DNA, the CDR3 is TGTGCCAGCAGTGCCCAGCGGGAGGTCCACACAGATACGCAGTATTTT.

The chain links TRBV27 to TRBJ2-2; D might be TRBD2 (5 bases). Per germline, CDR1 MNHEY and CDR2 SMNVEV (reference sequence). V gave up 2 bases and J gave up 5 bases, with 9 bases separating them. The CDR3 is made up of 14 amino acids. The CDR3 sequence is CASSLAGYTGELFF. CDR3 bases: TGTGCCAGCAGTTTAGCGGGTTATACCGGGGAGCTGTTTTTT.

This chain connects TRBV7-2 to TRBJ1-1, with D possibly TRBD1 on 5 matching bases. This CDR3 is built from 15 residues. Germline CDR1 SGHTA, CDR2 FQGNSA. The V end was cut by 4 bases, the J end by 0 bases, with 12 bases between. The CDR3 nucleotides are TGTGCCAGCAGCTCACGACAGTCCCTGAACACTGAAGCTTTCTTT. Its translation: CASSSRQSLNTEAFF.

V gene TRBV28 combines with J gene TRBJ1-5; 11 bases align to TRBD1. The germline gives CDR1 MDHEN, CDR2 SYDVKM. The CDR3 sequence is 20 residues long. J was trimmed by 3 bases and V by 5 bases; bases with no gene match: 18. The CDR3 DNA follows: TGTGCCAGCAGTGAAGGGTGGGGACAGGGGGTTTTGGGCGACAATCAGCCCCAGCATTTT. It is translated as CASSEGWGQGVLGDNQPQHF.

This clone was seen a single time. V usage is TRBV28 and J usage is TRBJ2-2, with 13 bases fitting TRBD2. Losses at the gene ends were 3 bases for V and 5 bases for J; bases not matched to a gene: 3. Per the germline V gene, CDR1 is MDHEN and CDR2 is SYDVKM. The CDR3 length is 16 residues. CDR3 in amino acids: CASSLAGLAGTGELFF. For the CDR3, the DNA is TGTGCCAGCAGTTTGGCGGGACTAGCGGGAACCGGGGAGCTGTTTTTT.

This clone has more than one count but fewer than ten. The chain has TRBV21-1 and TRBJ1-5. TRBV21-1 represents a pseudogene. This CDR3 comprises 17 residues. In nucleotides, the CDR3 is TGTGCCAGCAGCAAAGTCGCTGGGGGGGAAGGAAATCAGCCCCAGCATTTT. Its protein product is CASSKVAGGEGNQPQHF.

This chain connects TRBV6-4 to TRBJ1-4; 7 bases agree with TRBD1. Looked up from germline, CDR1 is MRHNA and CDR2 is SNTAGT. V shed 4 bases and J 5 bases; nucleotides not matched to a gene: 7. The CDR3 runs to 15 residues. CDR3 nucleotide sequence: TGTGCCAGCAGTGTCACAGGGGCGGAAAATGAAAAACTGTTTTTT. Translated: CASSVTGAENEKLFF.

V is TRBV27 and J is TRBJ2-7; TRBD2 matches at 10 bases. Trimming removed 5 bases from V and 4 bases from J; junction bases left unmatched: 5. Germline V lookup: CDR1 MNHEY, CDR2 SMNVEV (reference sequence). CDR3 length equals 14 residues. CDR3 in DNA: TGTGCCAGCAGTCAAGCTAGCGGGAGTTACGAGCAGTACTTC. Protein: CASSQASGSYEQYF.

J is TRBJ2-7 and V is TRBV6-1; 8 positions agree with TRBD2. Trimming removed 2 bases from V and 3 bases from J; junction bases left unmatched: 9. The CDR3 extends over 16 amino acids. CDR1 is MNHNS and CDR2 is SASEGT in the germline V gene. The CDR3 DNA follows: TGTGCCAGCAGTGAAAGTGGGACTAGAGGTAGCTACGAGCAGTACTTC. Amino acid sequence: CASSESGTRGSYEQYF.

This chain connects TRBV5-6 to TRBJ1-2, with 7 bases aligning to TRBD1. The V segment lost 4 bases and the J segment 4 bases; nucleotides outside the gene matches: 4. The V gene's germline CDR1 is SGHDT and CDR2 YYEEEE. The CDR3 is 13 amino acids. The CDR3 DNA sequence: TGTGCCAGCAGCAGGGGACAGCTCTATGGCTACACCTTC. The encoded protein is CASSRGQLYGYTF.

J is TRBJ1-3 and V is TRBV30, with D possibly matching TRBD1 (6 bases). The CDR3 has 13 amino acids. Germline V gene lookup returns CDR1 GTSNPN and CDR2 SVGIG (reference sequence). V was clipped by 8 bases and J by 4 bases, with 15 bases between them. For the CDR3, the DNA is TGTGCCCGAGGGGGGGCACTCGGAAACACCATATATTTT. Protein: CARGGALGNTIYF.

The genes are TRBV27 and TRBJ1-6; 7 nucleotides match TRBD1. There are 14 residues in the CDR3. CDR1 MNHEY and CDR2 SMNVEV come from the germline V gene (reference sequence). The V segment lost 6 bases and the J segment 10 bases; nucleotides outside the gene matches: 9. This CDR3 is CASRKTGLGSPLHF. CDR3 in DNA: TGTGCCAGCAGGAAGACAGGGTTGGGCTCACCCCTCCACTTT.

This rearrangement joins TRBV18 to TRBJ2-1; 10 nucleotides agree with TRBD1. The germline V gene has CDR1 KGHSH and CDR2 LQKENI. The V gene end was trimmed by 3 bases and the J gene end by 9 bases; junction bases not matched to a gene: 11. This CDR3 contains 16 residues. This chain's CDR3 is CASSPLDRGISREQFF. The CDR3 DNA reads TGTGCCAGCTCACCCTTGGACAGGGGGATCTCGCGTGAGCAGTTCTTC.

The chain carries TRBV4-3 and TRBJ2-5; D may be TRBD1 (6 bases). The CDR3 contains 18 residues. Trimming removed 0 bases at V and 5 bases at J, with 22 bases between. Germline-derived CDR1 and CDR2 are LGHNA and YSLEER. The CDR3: CASSQEVVGGEGLETQYF. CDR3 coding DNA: TGCGCCAGCAGCCAAGAAGTTGTTGGGGGCGAGGGGCTGGAGACCCAGTACTTC.

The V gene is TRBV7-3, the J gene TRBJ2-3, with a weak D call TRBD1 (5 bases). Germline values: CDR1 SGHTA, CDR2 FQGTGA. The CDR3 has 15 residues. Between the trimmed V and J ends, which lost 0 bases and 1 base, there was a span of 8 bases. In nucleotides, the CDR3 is TGTGCCAGCAGCTTAACAGGGGATGGCACAGATACGCAGTATTTT. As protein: CASSLTGDGTDTQYF.

Here the CDR3 reads CASSLQRAHYEQYF. CDR3 coding DNA: TGTGCCAGCAGTTTACAGCGAGCCCACTACGAGCAGTACTTC. V and J are TRBV28 and TRBJ2-7; D remains unclear. V dropped 2 bases and J dropped 3 bases, with 11 bases sitting between them. CDR1 and CDR2 (germline): MDHEN, SYDVKM. CDR3 length equals 14 residues.

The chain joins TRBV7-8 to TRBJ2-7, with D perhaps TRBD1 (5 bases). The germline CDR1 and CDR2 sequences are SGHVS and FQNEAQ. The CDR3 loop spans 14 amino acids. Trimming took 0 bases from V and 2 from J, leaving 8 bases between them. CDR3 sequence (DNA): TGTGCCAGCAGCTTAGCGGACACCGCCTACGAGCAGTACTTC. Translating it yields CASSLADTAYEQYF.

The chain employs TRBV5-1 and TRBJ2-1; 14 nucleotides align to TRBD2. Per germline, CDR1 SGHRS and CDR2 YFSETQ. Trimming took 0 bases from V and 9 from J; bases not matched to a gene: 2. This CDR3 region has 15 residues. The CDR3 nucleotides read TGCGCCAGCAGCTTGGGGACTAGCGGGGGGACTGAGCAGTTCTTC. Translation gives CASSLGTSGGTEQFF.

The CDR3 sequence: CASSLGQGGYGYTF. Here the CDR3 DNA reads TGTGCCAGCAGCTTAGGACAGGGGGGTTATGGCTACACCTTC. The chain uses TRBV7-2 and TRBJ1-2, with TRBD1 matching over 9 bases. Germline values: CDR1 SGHTA, CDR2 FQGNSA. The CDR3 runs to 14 residues. V dropped 1 base and J dropped 5; count of bases not matched to a gene: 2.

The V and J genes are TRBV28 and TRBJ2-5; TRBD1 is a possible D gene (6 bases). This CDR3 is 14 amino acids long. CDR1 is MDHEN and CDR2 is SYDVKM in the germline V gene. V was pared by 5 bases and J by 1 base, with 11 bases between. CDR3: CASSPGTLQETQYF. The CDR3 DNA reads TGTGCCAGCAGTCCCGGGACACTCCAAGAGACCCAGTACTTC.

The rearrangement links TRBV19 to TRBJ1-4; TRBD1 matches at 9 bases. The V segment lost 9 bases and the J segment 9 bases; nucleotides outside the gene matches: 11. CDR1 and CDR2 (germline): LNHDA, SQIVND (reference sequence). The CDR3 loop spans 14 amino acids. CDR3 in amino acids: CASTAGTGSKKLFF. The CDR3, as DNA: TGTGCCAGCACTGCCGGGACAGGGTCGAAAAAACTGTTTTTT.

CDR3 DNA: TGTGCCAGCACCCACGGAACGGTCGCGGAGGGTGAGCAGTTCTTC. Translated: CASTHGTVAEGEQFF. The J gene is TRBJ2-1, the V gene TRBV6-1; TRBD2 might be the D (6 bases). The germline V gene encodes CDR1 MNHNS and CDR2 SASEGT. There are 15 residues in the CDR3. Trimming pared 7 bases from V and 9 bases from J, leaving 22 bases between.

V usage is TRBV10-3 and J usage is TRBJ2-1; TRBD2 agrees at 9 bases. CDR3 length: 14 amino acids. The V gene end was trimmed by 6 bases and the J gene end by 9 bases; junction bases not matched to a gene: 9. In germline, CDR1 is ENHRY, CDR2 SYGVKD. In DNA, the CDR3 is TGTGCCATCAGGGGCGGGAGGGCCGGTGGTGAGCAGTTCTTC. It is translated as CAIRGGRAGGEQFF.